This record covers a single T cell receptor (beta chain). The sample is drawn from a study of blood T cell repertoires in COVID-19. Study-level background: Samples representing acute and convalescent COVID-19 were sourced from the United States, Italy and Spain. PBMCs, B-cell-depleted T cells, or T cells were the source of the cDNA or gDNA that made up the material.

The V and J ends lost 6 bases and 3 bases, in that order; junction bases with no gene match: 4. This CDR3 contains 13 residues. Germline CDR1 MGHDK, CDR2 SYGVNS. Original methodology: Amplified reference gene primers provided the basis for estimating nucleated cell counts. Repertoires were generated with immunoSEQ multiplex PCR, while TCRdb's copy carries only in-frame clones and drops some. D and trimming come from the DNA, and the V and J calls and clone size come from that table. The sample includes roughly 250,000 clones, 79% of them seen just once. The chain carries TRBV25-1 and TRBJ1-2; 7 bases fit TRBD1. The receptor's source is a woman aged 40-49 years with active or convalescent COVID-19. The sequenced material came from peripheral blood. CDR3 nucleotide sequence: TGTGCCAGCAGCGAAACAGGGGACTATGGCTACACCTTC. Its protein product is CASSETGDYGYTF.